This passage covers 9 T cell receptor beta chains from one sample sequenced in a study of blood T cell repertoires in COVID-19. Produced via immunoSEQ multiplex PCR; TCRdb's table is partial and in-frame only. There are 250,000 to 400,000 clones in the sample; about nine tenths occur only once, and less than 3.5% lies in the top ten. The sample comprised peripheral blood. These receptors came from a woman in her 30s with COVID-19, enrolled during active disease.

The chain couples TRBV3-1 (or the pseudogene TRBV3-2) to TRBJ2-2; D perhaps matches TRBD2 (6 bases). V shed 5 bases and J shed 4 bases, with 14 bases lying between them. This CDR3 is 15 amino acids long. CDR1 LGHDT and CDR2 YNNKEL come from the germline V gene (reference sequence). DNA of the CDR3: TGTGCCAGCAGCTCGAGACTAGATGGCACCGGGGAGCTGTTTTTT. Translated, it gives CASSSRLDGTGELFF.

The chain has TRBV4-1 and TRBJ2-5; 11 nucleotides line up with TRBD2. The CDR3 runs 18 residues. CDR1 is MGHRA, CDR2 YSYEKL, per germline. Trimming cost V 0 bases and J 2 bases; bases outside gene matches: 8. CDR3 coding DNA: TGCGCCAGCAGCCAAGATTGGATGCGACTAGCGGGACAAGAGACCCAGTACTTC. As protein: CASSQDWMRLAGQETQYF.

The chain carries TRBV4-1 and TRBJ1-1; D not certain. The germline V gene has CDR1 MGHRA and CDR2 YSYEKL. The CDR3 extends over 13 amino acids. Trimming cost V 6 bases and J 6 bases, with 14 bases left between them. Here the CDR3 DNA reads TGCGCCAGCAGGGGAGAGAGGCTCGCTGAAGCTTTCTTT. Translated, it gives CASRGERLAEAFF.

For the CDR3, the DNA is TGCGCCAGCAGTGACGGGGAGGCCTACGAGCAGTACTTC. Translation gives CASSDGEAYEQYF. The chain employs TRBV10-2 and TRBJ2-7, with D perhaps matching TRBD2 (6 bases). This CDR3 is 13 amino acids long. Trimming left V 3 bases short and J 2 bases short, with 8 bases between. Germline CDR1 and CDR2: WSHSY and SAAADI.

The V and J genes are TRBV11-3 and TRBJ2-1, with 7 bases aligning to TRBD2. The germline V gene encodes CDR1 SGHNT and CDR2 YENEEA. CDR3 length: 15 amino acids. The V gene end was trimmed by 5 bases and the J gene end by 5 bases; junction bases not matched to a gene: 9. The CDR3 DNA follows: TGTGCCAGCAGCGCAACCGGGACTACGAACAATGAGCAGTTCTTC. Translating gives CASSATGTTNNEQFF.

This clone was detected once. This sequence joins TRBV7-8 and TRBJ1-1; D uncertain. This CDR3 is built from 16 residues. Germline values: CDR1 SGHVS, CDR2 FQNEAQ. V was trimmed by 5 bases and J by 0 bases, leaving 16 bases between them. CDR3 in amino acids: CASSAGLGAMNTEAFF. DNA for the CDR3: TGTGCCAGCAGCGCAGGACTTGGAGCGATGAACACTGAAGCTTTCTTT.

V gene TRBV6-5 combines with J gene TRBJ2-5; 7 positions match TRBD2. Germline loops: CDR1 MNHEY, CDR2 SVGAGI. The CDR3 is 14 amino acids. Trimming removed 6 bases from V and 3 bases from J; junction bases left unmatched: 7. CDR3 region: CASSDSGLEETQYF. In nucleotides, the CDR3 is TGTGCCAGCAGCGATTCTGGACTAGAAGAGACCCAGTACTTC.

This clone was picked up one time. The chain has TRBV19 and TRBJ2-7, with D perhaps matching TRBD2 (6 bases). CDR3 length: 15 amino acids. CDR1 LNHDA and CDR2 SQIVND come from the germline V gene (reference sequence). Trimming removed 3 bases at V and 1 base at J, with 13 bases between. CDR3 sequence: CASSINSGYSYEQYF. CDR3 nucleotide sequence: TGTGCCAGTAGTATTAATAGCGGATATTCCTACGAGCAGTACTTC.

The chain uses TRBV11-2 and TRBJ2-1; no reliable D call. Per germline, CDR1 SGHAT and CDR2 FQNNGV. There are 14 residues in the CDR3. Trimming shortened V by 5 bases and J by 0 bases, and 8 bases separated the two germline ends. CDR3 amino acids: CASSGLSSYNEQFF. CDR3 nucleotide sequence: TGTGCCAGCAGCGGCTTAAGCTCCTACAATGAGCAGTTCTTC.